This T cell receptor beta chain appears in the sequencing data of a study of T-cell memory formation after mild COVID-19. This clonotype has just one count. TCRdb fed the 5' RACE reads into MiXCR, producing one record per CDR3 protein. The sample shows roughly 80,000 distinct CDR3 sequences, roughly 23% of them seen only once. V lost 4 bases, J lost 0 bases, and 18 bases lay in between. The CDR3 covers 17 residues. Material: PBMCs or a T cell subset sorted from them (not recorded which). The chain is built from TRBV12-3 or TRBV12-4 and TRBJ1-2; D possibly corresponds to TRBD1 (5 bases). The TCR sequence derives from a man between 18 and 29 years old who had mild COVID-19 (a few samples of this study predate the infection). Cell type and time point are not known. The CDR3: CASSSTLRDVANYGYTF. The CDR3 DNA reads TGTGCCAGCAGTTCTACCCTACGGGACGTTGCTAACTATGGCTACACCTTC.